This T cell receptor (beta chain) was captured in a study of response to subunit inactivated influenza vaccine. Whole-study findings and limits: Authors suggested each seasonal flu vaccination may recruit only limited numbers of new T cells.

This clonotype occurred once. Its antigen remains unknown. Per germline, CDR1 LNHDA and CDR2 SQIVND (reference sequence). The V gene lost 5 bases and the J gene lost 0 bases, with 13 bases spanning the gap. CDR3 length: 16 residues. TCRdb passed the RT-PCR reads through MiXCR, listing each CDR3 protein once. The sample lists approximately 700,000 distinct CDR3 sequences, around 14% occurring once. This sample comprised PBMCs from blood, obtained roughly 12 days after vaccination. The chain has TRBV19 and TRBJ2-2; D perhaps matches TRBD1 (5 bases). The TCR was taken from a man aged 45-65 years who received an inactivated influenza vaccine. In DNA, the CDR3 is TGTGCCAGTAGTGCAGGGTCTCGGGCGAACACCGGGGAGCTGTTTTTT. Translating gives CASSAGSRANTGELFF. The full variable domain, rest sourced from reference TRBV19 and TRBJ2-2, is DGGITQSPKYLFRKEGQNVTLSCEQNLNHDAMYWYRQDPGQGLRLIYYSQIVNDFQKGDIAEGYSVSREKKESFPLTVTSAQKNPTAFYLCASSAGSRANTGELFFGEGSRLTVL.